This TCR beta chain stems from a study of EBV T-cell therapy then PD-1 blockade in nasopharyngeal carcinoma. Treatment of the sample: AdE1-LMPpoly-expanded autologous EBV-specific T-cell therapy followed by anti-PD-1 nivolumab. This table comes from immunoSEQ multiplex PCR, and its TCRdb copy is limited to in-frame clones, with some not included. Found here are about 23,000 clones, nearly 85% of them singletons; the top ten hold approximately 29%. Trimming removed 3 bases from V and 4 bases from J; junction bases left unmatched: 13. Germline CDR1 reads MNHEY; CDR2 reads SMNVEV (reference sequence). The CDR3 extends over 17 amino acids. A note on this clone: Antigen: not known.

The clonotype comes from a man aged 35 to 55 with nasopharyngeal carcinoma. V usage is TRBV27 and J usage is TRBJ2-5; 8 positions agree with TRBD1. The sequenced sample was CD8+ T cells from blood, obtained at approximately day 61 from a patient whose treatment included autologous EBV-specific T cells and nivolumab. The CDR3 here is CASSLSRQGPQLETQYF. CDR3 coding DNA: TGTGCCAGCAGTTTGAGCAGACAGGGGCCCCAGTTAGAGACCCAGTACTTC.